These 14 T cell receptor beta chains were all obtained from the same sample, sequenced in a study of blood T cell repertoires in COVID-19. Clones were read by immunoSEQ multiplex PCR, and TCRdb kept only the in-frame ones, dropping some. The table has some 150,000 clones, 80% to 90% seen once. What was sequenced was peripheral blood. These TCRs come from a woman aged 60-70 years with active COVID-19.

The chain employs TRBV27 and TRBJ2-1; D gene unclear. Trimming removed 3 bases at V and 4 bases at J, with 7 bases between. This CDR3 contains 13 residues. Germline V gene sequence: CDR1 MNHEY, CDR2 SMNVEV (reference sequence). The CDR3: CASSFYLYNEQFF. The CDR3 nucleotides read TGTGCCAGCAGTTTCTACTTGTACAATGAGCAGTTCTTC.

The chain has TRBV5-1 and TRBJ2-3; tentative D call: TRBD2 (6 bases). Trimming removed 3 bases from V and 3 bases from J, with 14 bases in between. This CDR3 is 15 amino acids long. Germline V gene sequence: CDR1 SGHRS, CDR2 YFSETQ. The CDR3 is CASSSGTEETDTQYF. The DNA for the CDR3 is TGCGCCAGCAGCTCCGGGACTGAGGAAACAGATACGCAGTATTTT.

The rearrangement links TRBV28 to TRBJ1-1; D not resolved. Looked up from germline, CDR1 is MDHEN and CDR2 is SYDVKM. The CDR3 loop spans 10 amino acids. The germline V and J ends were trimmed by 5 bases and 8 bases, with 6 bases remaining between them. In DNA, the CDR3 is TGTGCCAGCAGTGCCTACGAAGCTTTCTTT. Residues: CASSAYEAFF.

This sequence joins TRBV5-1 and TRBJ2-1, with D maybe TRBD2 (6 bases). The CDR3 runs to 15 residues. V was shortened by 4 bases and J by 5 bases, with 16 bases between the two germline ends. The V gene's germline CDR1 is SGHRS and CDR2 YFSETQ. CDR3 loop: CASSLLGGRDNEQFF. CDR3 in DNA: TGCGCCAGCAGCCTTCTCGGAGGGCGGGACAATGAGCAGTTCTTC.

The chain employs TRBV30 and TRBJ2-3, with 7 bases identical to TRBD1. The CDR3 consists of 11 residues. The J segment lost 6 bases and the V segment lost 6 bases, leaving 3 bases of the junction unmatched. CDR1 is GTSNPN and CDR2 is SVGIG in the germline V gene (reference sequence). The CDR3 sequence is CACPRGDTQYF. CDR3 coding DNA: TGTGCCTGTCCCAGGGGGGATACGCAGTATTTT.

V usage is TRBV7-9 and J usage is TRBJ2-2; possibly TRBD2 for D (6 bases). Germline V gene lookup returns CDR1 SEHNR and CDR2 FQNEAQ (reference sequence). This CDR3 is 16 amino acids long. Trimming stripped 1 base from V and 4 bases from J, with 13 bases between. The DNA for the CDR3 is TGTGCCAGCAGCTTAGGCTTGGCACTAGCCACCGGGGAGCTGTTTTTT. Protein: CASSLGLALATGELFF.

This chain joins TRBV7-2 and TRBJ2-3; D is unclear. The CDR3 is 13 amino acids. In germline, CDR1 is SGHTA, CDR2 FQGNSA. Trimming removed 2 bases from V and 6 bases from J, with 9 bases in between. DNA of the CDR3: TGTGCCAGCAGCTTAAGCCCCCGTGATACGCAGTATTTT. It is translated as CASSLSPRDTQYF.

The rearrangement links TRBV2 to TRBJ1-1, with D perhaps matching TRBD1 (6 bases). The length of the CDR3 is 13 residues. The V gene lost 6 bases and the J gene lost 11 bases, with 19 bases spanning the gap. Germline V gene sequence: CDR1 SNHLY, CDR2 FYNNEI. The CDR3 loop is CASSLRGGIGAFF. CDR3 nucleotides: TGTGCCAGCAGCCTTCGTGGGGGCATTGGCGCTTTCTTT.

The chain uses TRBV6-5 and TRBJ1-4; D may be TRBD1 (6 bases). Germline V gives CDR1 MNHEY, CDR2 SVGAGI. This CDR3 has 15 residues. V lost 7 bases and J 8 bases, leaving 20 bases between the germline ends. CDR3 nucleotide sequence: TGTGCCAGCACTCAACAGGGAACCCCCGGCGAAAAACTGTTTTTT. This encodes CASTQQGTPGEKLFF.

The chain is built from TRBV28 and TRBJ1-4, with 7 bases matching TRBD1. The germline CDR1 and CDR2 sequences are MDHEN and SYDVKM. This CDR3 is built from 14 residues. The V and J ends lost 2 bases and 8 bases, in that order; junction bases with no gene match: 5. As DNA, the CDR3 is TGTGCCAGCAGTTTAGGGGGGACAGTCGAAAAACTGTTTTTT. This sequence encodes CASSLGGTVEKLFF.

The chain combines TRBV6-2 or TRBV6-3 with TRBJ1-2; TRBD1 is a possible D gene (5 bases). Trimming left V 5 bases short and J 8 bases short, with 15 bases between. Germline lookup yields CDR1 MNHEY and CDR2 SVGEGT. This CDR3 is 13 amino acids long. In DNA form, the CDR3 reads TGTGCCAGCAGTACGCCCGGGGGTTGGGGCTACACCTTC. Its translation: CASSTPGGWGYTF.

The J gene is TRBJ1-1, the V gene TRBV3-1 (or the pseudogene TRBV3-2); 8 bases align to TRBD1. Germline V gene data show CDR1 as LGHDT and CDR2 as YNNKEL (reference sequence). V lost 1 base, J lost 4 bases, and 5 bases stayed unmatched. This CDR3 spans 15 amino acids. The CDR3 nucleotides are TGTGCCAGCAGCCAAGTTCCAGGGGGCGGCACTGAAGCTTTCTTT. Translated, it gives CASSQVPGGGTEAFF.

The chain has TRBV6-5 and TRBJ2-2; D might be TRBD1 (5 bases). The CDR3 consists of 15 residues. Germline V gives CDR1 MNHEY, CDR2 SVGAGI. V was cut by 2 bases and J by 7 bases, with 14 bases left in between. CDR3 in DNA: TGTGCCAGCAGTTACGGGGCAGCCACGAACGGGGAGCTGTTTTTT. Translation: CASSYGAATNGELFF.

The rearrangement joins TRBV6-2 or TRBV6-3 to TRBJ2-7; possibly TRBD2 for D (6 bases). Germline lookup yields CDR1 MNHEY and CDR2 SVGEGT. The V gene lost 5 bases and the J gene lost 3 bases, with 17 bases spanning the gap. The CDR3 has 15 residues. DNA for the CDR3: TGTGCCAGCAGTGTCCGAGGGTTAGCGGTCTACGAGCAGTACTTC. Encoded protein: CASSVRGLAVYEQYF.